Sequencing of this TCR beta chain was carried out in a study of shared clonotypes between healthy human individuals. Study-wide background: Used for every donor were three CD4 naive, three CD4 memory, two CD8 naive and one CD8 memory plate. Overall study results and limits: A handful of donors shared roughly 5% of their naive CD4 clonotypes.

Measured with immunoSEQ multiplex PCR; TCRdb has only the in-frame clones, and not every one. The sample includes 150,000 to 200,000 clones, over 85% of them seen just once. Germline V gives CDR1 SGHTA, CDR2 FQGTGA. This CDR3 region has 13 residues. Trimming stripped 2 bases from V and 12 bases from J, with 17 bases between. The donor cohort consisted entirely of Caucasian adults residing in Nashville, Tennessee. To note about this clone: What it binds is not known.

Material: naive CD4+ T cells sorted from blood. Subset denoted: CD45RA+ positively selected. The source is a woman aged 25 to 39 in good health. This chain connects TRBV7-3 to TRBJ2-7, with D tentatively TRBD2 (5 bases). CDR3 sequence reads: CASSLEGALGSYF. CDR3 coding DNA: TGTGCCAGCAGCTTAGAGGGCGCCCTCGGGTCGTACTTC.